The table lists the clone carrying this T cell receptor (beta chain) with a few counts. This specimen comes from a study of blood T cell repertoires in COVID-19. Study overall: COVID-19 samples, acute and convalescent, were from the United States, Italy and Spain. Sources were T cells, B-cell-depleted T cells, or PBMCs; the material itself was cDNA or gDNA.

The V segment lost 5 bases and the J segment 3 bases; nucleotides outside the gene matches: 4. Germline values: CDR1 MNHEY, CDR2 SMNVEV (reference sequence). The CDR3 consists of 14 residues. As originally analysed: Estimated nucleated cell counts came from reference gene primer amplification. Method: immunoSEQ multiplex PCR; TCRdb's copy keeps in-frame clones and lacks some. V, J and clone size were drawn from that table, and D and trimming were deduced from the DNA. The sample carries 150,000 to 200,000 clones, over 75% recorded once. The study assigned cohorts using participant-reported clinical history.

The chain uses TRBV27 and TRBJ1-3; 7 bases align to TRBD1. The TCR comes from a human donor with acute COVID-19. The donor label of this sample is uncertain. The specimen was PBMCs or T cells enriched from blood (not recorded which). The CDR3 loop is CASSLTGSGNTIYF. CDR3 DNA sequence: TGTGCCAGCAGTCTGACAGGGAGTGGAAACACCATATATTTT.